This paragraph covers one T cell receptor (beta chain) sequence. The PCR had 60 Vbeta and 13 Jbeta primers. Only in-frame clones appear in the TCRdb table, and some are missing; sequencing was by immunoSEQ multiplex PCR. The table records roughly 130,000 clones, about 85% of them present only once. The data are from a study of cytomegalovirus exposure and HLA in healthy donors. The CDR3 loop spans 13 amino acids. The germline V gene encodes CDR1 SGDLS and CDR2 YYNGEE. V trimming: 7 bases; J trimming: 8 bases; junction bases outside the gene matches: 8. The clonotype comes from a female donor in good health and CMV-seronegative. Sequencing was carried out using PBMCs. The gene calls are TRBV9 and TRBJ2-2; 7 bases match TRBD1. CDR3 in amino acids: CASVEGAAGELFF. CDR3 in DNA: TGTGCCAGCGTCGAGGGGGCTGCTGGGGAGCTGTTTTTT.